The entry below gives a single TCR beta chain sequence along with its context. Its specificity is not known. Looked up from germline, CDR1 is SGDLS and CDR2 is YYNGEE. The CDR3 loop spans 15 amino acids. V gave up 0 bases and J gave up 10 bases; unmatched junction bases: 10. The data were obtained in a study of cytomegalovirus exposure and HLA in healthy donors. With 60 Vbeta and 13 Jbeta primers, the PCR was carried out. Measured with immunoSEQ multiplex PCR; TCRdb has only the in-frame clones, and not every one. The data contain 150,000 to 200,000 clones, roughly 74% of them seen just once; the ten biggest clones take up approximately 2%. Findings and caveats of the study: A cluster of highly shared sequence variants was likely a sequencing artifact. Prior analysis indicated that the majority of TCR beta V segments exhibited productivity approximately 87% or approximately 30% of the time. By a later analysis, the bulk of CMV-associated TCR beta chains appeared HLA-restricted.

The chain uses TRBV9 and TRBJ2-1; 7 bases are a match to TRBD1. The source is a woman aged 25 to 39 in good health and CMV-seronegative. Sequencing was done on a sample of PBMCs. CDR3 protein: CASSVGDRPLSEQFF. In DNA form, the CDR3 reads TGTGCCAGCAGCGTAGGGGACAGACCACTAAGCGAGCAGTTCTTC.